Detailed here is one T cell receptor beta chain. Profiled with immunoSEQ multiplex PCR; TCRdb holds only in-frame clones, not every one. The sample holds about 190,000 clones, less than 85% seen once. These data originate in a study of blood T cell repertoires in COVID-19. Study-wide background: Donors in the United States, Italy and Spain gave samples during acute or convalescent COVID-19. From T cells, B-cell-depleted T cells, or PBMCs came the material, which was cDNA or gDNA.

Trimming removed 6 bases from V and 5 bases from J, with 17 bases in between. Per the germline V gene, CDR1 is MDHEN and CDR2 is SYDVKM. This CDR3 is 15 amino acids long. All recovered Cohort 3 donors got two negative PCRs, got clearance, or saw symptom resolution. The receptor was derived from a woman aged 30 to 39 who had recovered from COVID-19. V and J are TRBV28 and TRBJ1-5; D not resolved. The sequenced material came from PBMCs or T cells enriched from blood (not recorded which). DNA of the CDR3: TGTGCCAGCAGCCTAGACCGTACGGTTGATCAGCCCCAGCATTTT. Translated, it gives CASSLDRTVDQPQHF.